A selection of T cell receptor beta chains follows, all from one sample in a study of shared clonotypes between healthy human individuals. Repertoires were generated with immunoSEQ multiplex PCR, while TCRdb's copy carries only in-frame clones and drops some. The data show around 690,000 clones, 90% seen once. Sequencing was done on a sample of memory CD8+ T cells from PBMCs. These receptors were obtained from a man between 18 and 35 years old in good health. Some clones in this sample may be carry-over from other donors' samples. Both conserved end residues are part of each CDR3. The order of the fields is CDR3 protein, CDR3 DNA, V gene, CDR3 length, D gene, J gene, clone size. The D gene is left open where the match is weak. Some rows mark clone size as missing; the rest say once, few, many or name a class of expanded clone.

CDR3: CASRSYSGEEKLFF
DNA: TGTGCCAGCAGATCCTACAGTGGGGAAGAAAAACTGTTTTTT
V: TRBV27
length: 14
D: -
J: TRBJ1-4
size: -

CDR3: CASSPGLVGTGELFF
DNA: TGCGCCAGCAGCCCTGGACTGGTTGGCACCGGGGAGCTGTTTTTT
V: TRBV4-1
length: 15
D: -
J: TRBJ2-2
size: -

CDR3: CASSWTGVQPQHF
DNA: TGTGCCAGCAGCTGGACAGGAGTCCAGCCCCAGCATTTT
V: TRBV5-5
length: 13
D: TRBD1
J: TRBJ1-5
size: -

CDR3: CASSFWSIGNGQYF
DNA: TGTGCCAGCAGCTTCTGGAGCATCGGGAACGGGCAGTACTTC
V: TRBV11-2
length: 14
D: -
J: TRBJ2-7
size: -

CDR3: CSVESTFRGYTF
DNA: TGCAGCGTTGAATCGACCTTTCGCGGCTACACCTTC
V: TRBV29-1
length: 12
D: -
J: TRBJ1-2
size: -

CDR3: CASSLGTHNEQFF
DNA: TGTGCCAGCAGCTTAGGCACGCACAATGAGCAGTTCTTC
V: TRBV11-2
length: 13
D: -
J: TRBJ2-1
size: once

CDR3: CASSYPGGEQFF
DNA: TGTGCCAGCAGTTATCCGGGCGGCGAGCAGTTCTTC
V: TRBV6-5
length: 12
D: -
J: TRBJ2-1
size: -

CDR3: CASSLASNEQYF
DNA: TGTGCCAGCAGCTTAGCTAGCAACGAGCAGTACTTC
V: TRBV7-9
length: 12
D: -
J: TRBJ2-7
size: -

CDR3: CASSFASSEQYF
DNA: TGTGCCAGCAGTTTCGCTAGCTCCGAGCAGTACTTC
V: TRBV28
length: 12
D: -
J: TRBJ2-7
size: -

CDR3: CASSTVPYEQYF
DNA: TGTGCCAGCAGTACAGTACCCTACGAGCAGTACTTC
V: TRBV27
length: 12
D: -
J: TRBJ2-7
size: -

CDR3: CASSIATGHYNYGYTF
DNA: TGTGCCAGTAGTATAGCCACAGGGCACTATAACTATGGCTACACCTTC
V: TRBV19
length: 16
D: -
J: TRBJ1-2
size: few

CDR3: CASSAERRKLFF
DNA: TGTGCCAGTAGTGCGGAGAGGAGAAAACTGTTTTTT
V: TRBV19
length: 12
D: -
J: TRBJ1-4
size: -

CDR3: CASSQGTGRYNEQFF
DNA: TGTGCCAGCAGCCAAGGGACAGGGAGGTACAATGAGCAGTTCTTC
V: TRBV7-6
length: 15
D: TRBD1
J: TRBJ2-1
size: -

CDR3: CASSSTGGMGTDTQYF
DNA: TGCGCCAGCAGCTCAACAGGGGGTATGGGGACAGATACGCAGTATTTT
V: TRBV5-1
length: 16
D: TRBD1
J: TRBJ2-3
size: -

CDR3: CASSYRGNEQFF
DNA: TGTGCCAGCAGTTATCGGGGCAATGAGCAGTTCTTC
V: TRBV28
length: 12
D: -
J: TRBJ2-1
size: -

CDR3: CASGGPDFYGYTF
DNA: TGTGCCTCGGGGGGCCCCGACTTCTATGGCTACACCTTC
V: TRBV27
length: 13
D: -
J: TRBJ1-2
size: once

CDR3: CASSSRDRRSTGELFF
DNA: TGTGCCAGCAGCTCAAGGGACAGGAGGTCGACCGGGGAGCTGTTTTTT
V: TRBV7-3
length: 16
D: TRBD1
J: TRBJ2-2
size: -

CDR3: CASIQGYAEAFF
DNA: TGTGCCAGCATCCAGGGGTACGCTGAAGCTTTCTTT
V: TRBV6-1
length: 12
D: -
J: TRBJ1-1
size: -

CDR3: CASSAKTGYYDGYTF
DNA: TGTGCCAGCAGTGCGAAGACAGGGTATTATGATGGCTACACCTTC
V: TRBV27
length: 15
D: TRBD1
J: TRBJ1-2
size: -

CDR3: CASSLSGLGEKLFF
DNA: TGTGCCAGCAGCCTCAGCGGGCTCGGTGAAAAACTGTTTTTT
V: TRBV11-3
length: 14
D: -
J: TRBJ1-4
size: -

CDR3: CASSPRTASYEQYF
DNA: TGTGCCAGCAGCCCCCGGACTGCCTCCTACGAGCAGTACTTC
V: TRBV9
length: 14
D: -
J: TRBJ2-7
size: -

CDR3: CASTRPGATDTQYF
DNA: TGTGCCAGCACACGCCCCGGGGCTACAGATACGCAGTATTTT
V: TRBV28
length: 14
D: -
J: TRBJ2-3
size: -

CDR3: CATIWGPNTGELFF
DNA: TGTGCCACCATCTGGGGTCCGAACACCGGGGAGCTGTTTTTT
V: TRBV21-1
length: 14
D: -
J: TRBJ2-2
size: -

CDR3: CASSFHSLAETNTGELFF
DNA: TGTGCCAGCAGCTTCCATTCGCTAGCGGAGACGAACACCGGGGAGCTGTTTTTT
V: TRBV7-2
length: 18
D: TRBD2
J: TRBJ2-2
size: once

CDR3: CASTPREGEQFF
DNA: TGTGCCAGCACCCCCCGGGAGGGCGAGCAGTTCTTC
V: TRBV5-4
length: 12
D: TRBD2
J: TRBJ2-1
size: -

CDR3: CASSYSSRPGGYTF
DNA: TGTGCCAGCAGTTACTCTTCGAGGCCTGGGGGCTACACCTTC
V: TRBV6-5
length: 14
D: -
J: TRBJ1-2
size: -

CDR3: CASSPQGTTDTQYF
DNA: TGTGCCAGCAGTCCACAGGGGACCACAGATACGCAGTATTTT
V: TRBV28
length: 14
D: TRBD1
J: TRBJ2-3
size: -

CDR3: CASSKGQGDSNQPQHF
DNA: TGTGCCAGCAGCAAGGGGCAGGGAGATAGCAATCAGCCCCAGCATTTT
V: TRBV21-1
length: 16
D: -
J: TRBJ1-5
size: -

CDR3: CASSIDLETGGYNEQFF
DNA: TGTGCCAGTAGTATAGATCTCGAGACAGGGGGATACAATGAGCAGTTCTTC
V: TRBV19
length: 17
D: TRBD1
J: TRBJ2-1
size: -

CDR3: CASSLRGLVAADTQYF
DNA: TGTGCCAGCAGCCTCCGGGGACTAGTGGCGGCAGATACGCAGTATTTT
V: TRBV9
length: 16
D: TRBD2
J: TRBJ2-3
size: -

CDR3: CASIRDSSYNEQFF
DNA: TGTGCCAGCATTCGGGACAGCTCCTACAATGAGCAGTTCTTC
V: TRBV6-6
length: 14
D: TRBD1
J: TRBJ2-1
size: -

CDR3: CASSIGTGPWTDTQYF
DNA: TGTGCCAGTAGTATAGGGACAGGCCCCTGGACAGATACGCAGTATTTT
V: TRBV19
length: 16
D: TRBD1
J: TRBJ2-3
size: once

CDR3: CASRETVLGLEPQHF
DNA: TGTGCCAGCAGGGAGACAGTTTTGGGGTTGGAGCCCCAGCATTTT
V: TRBV5-5
length: 15
D: -
J: TRBJ1-5
size: -

CDR3: CASSFTGSQETQYF
DNA: TGTGCCAGCAGCTTTACCGGGAGCCAAGAGACCCAGTACTTC
V: TRBV11-2
length: 14
D: -
J: TRBJ2-5
size: -

CDR3: CASSQGVTGGAGYGYTF
DNA: TGTGCCAGCAGCCAAGGAGTGACAGGGGGCGCGGGCTATGGCTACACCTTC
V: TRBV4-2
length: 17
D: TRBD1
J: TRBJ1-2
size: -

CDR3: CASSLFRGVTDTQYF
DNA: TGTGCCAGCAGCCTTTTCAGGGGCGTAACAGATACGCAGTATTTT
V: TRBV7-2
length: 15
D: -
J: TRBJ2-3
size: -

CDR3: CSVESSGPGGDTQYF
DNA: TGCAGCGTTGAGTCTAGCGGCCCAGGCGGAGATACGCAGTATTTT
V: TRBV29-1
length: 15
D: TRBD2
J: TRBJ2-3
size: -

CDR3: CATSRAGTGGEKLFF
DNA: TGTGCCACCAGCAGAGCGGGGACAGGGGGTGAAAAACTGTTTTTT
V: TRBV15
length: 15
D: TRBD1
J: TRBJ1-4
size: -

CDR3: CASSLVQESYNEQFF
DNA: TGTGCCAGCAGCTTAGTACAGGAATCCTACAATGAGCAGTTCTTC
V: TRBV7-9
length: 15
D: -
J: TRBJ2-1
size: -

CDR3: CASSPGGTEAFF
DNA: TGTGCCAGCAGCCCCGGTGGCACTGAAGCTTTCTTT
V: TRBV7-3
length: 12
D: -
J: TRBJ1-1
size: -

CDR3: CSVESSNSYEQYF
DNA: TGCAGCGTTGAAAGCAGCAACTCCTACGAGCAGTACTTC
V: TRBV29-1
length: 13
D: -
J: TRBJ2-7
size: -

CDR3: CASSSPPAATTEAFF
DNA: TGTGCCAGCAGCTCCCCCCCAGCTGCAACCACTGAAGCTTTCTTT
V: TRBV7-9
length: 15
D: -
J: TRBJ1-1
size: -

CDR3: CASSFLRLAGLNEQFF
DNA: TGTGCCAGCAGTTTCCTGAGACTAGCGGGGTTGAATGAGCAGTTCTTC
V: TRBV6-5
length: 16
D: TRBD2
J: TRBJ2-1
size: -

CDR3: CASSPRGAESSYEQYF
DNA: TGTGCCAGCAGCCCCAGGGGCGCAGAAAGCTCCTACGAGCAGTACTTC
V: TRBV7-9
length: 16
D: -
J: TRBJ2-7
size: few

CDR3: CASAGDSNQPQHF
DNA: TGTGCCTCAGCAGGGGATAGCAATCAGCCCCAGCATTTT
V: TRBV28
length: 13
D: -
J: TRBJ1-5
size: -

CDR3: CASSLGGLTEAFF
DNA: TGTGCCAGCAGTTTGGGAGGGCTCACTGAAGCTTTCTTT
V: TRBV27
length: 13
D: -
J: TRBJ1-1
size: -

CDR3: CASSQEGRERGNTIYF
DNA: TGCGCCAGCAGCCAAGAGGGCAGGGAGCGGGGAAACACCATATATTTT
V: TRBV4-1
length: 16
D: -
J: TRBJ1-3
size: -

CDR3: CASSVWGSTNEKLFF
DNA: TGTGCCAGCAGCGTATGGGGTTCGACTAATGAAAAACTGTTTTTT
V: TRBV9
length: 15
D: -
J: TRBJ1-4
size: -